Below are 8 T cell receptor beta chains sequenced from a single sample in a study of T cells in Graves' hyperthyroidism and ophthalmopathy. Amplified TCR beta CDR3 regions derived from RNA transcripts. An initial round of RT-PCR targeting the TCR CDR3 relied on the HTBI primer set. Each CDR3 protein is one row after TCRdb ran MiXCR on the multiplex PCR reads. The sample shows under 800,000 distinct CDR3 sequences, about 15% of them seen only once. The sample was blood. Every receptor here comes from a woman between 18 and 30 years old with Graves' hyperthyroidism.

This clonotype was seen a single time. The rearrangement links TRBV19 to TRBJ1-1, with TRBD1 matching over 9 bases. Germline V gene data show CDR1 as LNHDA and CDR2 as SQIVND (reference sequence). The trim removed 4 bases at V and 4 bases at J, leaving 4 bases unmatched. This CDR3 contains 14 residues. CDR3: CASSKTGGVTEAFF. CDR3 nucleotides: TGTGCCAGTAGTAAGACAGGGGGGGTCACTGAAGCTTTCTTT.

With respect to this clonotype: One base away lies a much larger clone, so this may be a sequencing read error. The chain has TRBV7-9 and TRBJ1-2; a weak D match, TRBD1 (5 bases). Germline CDR1 reads SEHNR; CDR2 reads FQNEAQ (reference sequence). The CDR3 covers 16 residues. The V end was cut by 8 bases, the J end by 4 bases, with 23 bases between. CDR3 sequence: CASPYPREAGSYGYTF. CDR3 coding DNA: TGTGCCAGCCCCTATCCCCGTGAGGCAGGGTCCTATGGCTACACCTTC.

This clonotype was recorded many times. The chain combines TRBV11-2 with TRBJ2-1; D is perhaps TRBD2 (6 bases). Trimming shortened V by 4 bases and J by 2 bases, and 21 bases separated the two germline ends. The CDR3 sequence is 18 residues long. CDR1 and CDR2 from the germline V gene are SGHAT and FQNNGV. CDR3 region: CASSWGWRGRGPYNEQFF. The DNA for the CDR3 is TGTGCCAGCAGCTGGGGATGGCGGGGCCGTGGGCCCTACAATGAGCAGTTCTTC.

The gene calls are TRBV5-4 and TRBJ2-5, with D perhaps matching TRBD2 (6 bases). V lost 0 bases to trimming and J lost 2 bases, with 23 bases between them. This CDR3 has 19 amino acids. Germline-derived CDR1 and CDR2 are SGHNT and YYREEE (reference sequence). The CDR3 DNA reads as TGTGCCAGCAGCTTGGCCGCGGCTAGTACGGGGGTTCGTCAAGAGACCCAGTACTTC. Its protein product is CASSLAAASTGVRQETQYF.

The sample holds many counts of this clonotype. This rearrangement joins TRBV11-3 to TRBJ2-1; D unclear. This CDR3 is built from 16 residues. The germline gives CDR1 SGHNT, CDR2 YENEEA. The V and J ends lost 5 bases and 5 bases respectively, with 19 bases between them. The CDR3 bases are TGTGCCAGCAGCAGAAGTCCAGGCGAGGAAGACAATGAGCAGTTCTTC. It translates to CASSRSPGEEDNEQFF.

This clonotype showed up just a few times. This chain joins TRBV28 and TRBJ2-1; no clear D. Germline CDR1 is MDHEN and CDR2 is SYDVKM. The CDR3 spans 14 residues. Trimming left V 7 bases short and J 0 bases short, with 10 bases between. CDR3: CASNLLPSYNEQFF. CDR3 nucleotides: TGTGCCAGCAACCTGTTACCCTCCTACAATGAGCAGTTCTTC.

In this sample, this clonotype turned up many times. The gene calls are TRBV20-1 and TRBJ2-7; D is unclear. Trimming took 4 bases from V and 0 from J, leaving 10 bases between them. Germline lookup yields CDR1 DFQATT and CDR2 SNEGSKA (reference sequence). The CDR3 is 13 residues long. This chain's CDR3 is CSAIRRSSYEQYF. The CDR3 DNA sequence: TGCAGTGCTATCCGACGGAGCTCCTACGAGCAGTACTTC.

This clonotype was found a few times. The gene calls are TRBV5-1 and TRBJ2-1; D gene uncertain. The CDR3 is 15 amino acids. Germline lookup yields CDR1 SGHRS and CDR2 YFSETQ. With 4 bases removed from V and 7 bases from J, the gap between germline ends came to 18 bases. The CDR3 protein is CASSVTRVLDNEQFF. CDR3 DNA: TGCGCCAGCAGCGTCACTCGTGTACTTGATAATGAGCAGTTCTTC.